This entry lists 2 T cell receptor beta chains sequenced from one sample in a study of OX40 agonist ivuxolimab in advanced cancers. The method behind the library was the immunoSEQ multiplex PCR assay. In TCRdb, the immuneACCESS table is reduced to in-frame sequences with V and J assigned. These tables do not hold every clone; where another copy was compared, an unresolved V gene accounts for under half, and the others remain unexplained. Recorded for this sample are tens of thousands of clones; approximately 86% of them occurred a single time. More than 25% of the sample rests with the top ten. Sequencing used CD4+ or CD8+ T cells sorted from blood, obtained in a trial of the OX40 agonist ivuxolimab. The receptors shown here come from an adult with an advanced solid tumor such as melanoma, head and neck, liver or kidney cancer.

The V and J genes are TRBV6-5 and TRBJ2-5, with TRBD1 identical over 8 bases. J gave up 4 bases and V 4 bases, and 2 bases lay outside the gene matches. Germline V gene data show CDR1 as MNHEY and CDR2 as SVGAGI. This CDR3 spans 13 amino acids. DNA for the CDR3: TGTGCCAGCAGTTCAGGGGGCCGAGAGACCCAGTACTTC. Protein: CASSSGGRETQYF.

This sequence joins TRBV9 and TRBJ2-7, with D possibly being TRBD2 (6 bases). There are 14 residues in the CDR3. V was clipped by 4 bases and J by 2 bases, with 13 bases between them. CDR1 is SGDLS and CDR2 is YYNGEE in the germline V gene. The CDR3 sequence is CASSPPAGTYEQYF. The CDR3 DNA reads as TGTGCCAGCAGCCCCCCAGCGGGTACCTACGAGCAGTACTTC.